This TCR beta chain emerged from a study of tumor and adjacent non-tumor tissue in lung cancer. Study as a whole: The cohort had about twelve adenocarcinoma, a couple of squamous cell and 1 small cell patients. Some 4.2 million productive TCRbeta reads were obtained per sample on average.

CDR1 is DFQATT and CDR2 is SNEGSKA in the germline V gene (reference sequence). V gave up 5 bases and J gave up 7 bases, with 12 bases separating them. The CDR3 extends over 12 amino acids. TCRbeta libraries were built with three rounds of nested PCR, modified from ARM-PCR. TCRdb reprocessed the multiplex PCR reads with MiXCR, giving one entry per CDR3 protein. The sample consists of roughly 81,000 distinct CDR3 sequences, around two thirds of them appearing once. In its sample, this clonotype was seen a few times. What it binds is not known. This sample's RNA came from whole unsorted tissue. Study-level results: Top 100 clones took a larger repertoire share in normal lung. Compared with tumor, normal lung showed significantly lower TCR diversity.

The chain has TRBV20-1 and TRBJ2-1; D unclear. The clonotype originates from an older man with non-small cell lung cancer. Sequenced material: lung tumor tissue. The CDR3 spells CSAPRSVNEQFF. In nucleotides, the CDR3 is TGCAGTGCTCCCCGCTCTGTGAATGAGCAGTTCTTC.